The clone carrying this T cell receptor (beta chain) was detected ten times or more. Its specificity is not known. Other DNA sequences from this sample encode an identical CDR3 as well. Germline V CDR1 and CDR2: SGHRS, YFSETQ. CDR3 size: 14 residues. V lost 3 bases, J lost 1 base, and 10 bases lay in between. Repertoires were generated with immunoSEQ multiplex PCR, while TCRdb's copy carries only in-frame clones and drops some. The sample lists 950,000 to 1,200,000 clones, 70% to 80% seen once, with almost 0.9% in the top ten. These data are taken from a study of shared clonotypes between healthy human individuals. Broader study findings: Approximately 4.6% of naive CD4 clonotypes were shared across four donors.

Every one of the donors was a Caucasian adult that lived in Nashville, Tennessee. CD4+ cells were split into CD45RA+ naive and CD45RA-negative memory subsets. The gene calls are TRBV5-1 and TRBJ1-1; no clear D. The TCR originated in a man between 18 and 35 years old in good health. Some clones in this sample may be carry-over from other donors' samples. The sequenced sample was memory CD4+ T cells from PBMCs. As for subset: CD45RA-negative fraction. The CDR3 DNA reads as TGCGCCAGCAGCTCCTCGACTGGGAACACTGAAGCTTTCTTT. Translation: CASSSSTGNTEAFF.